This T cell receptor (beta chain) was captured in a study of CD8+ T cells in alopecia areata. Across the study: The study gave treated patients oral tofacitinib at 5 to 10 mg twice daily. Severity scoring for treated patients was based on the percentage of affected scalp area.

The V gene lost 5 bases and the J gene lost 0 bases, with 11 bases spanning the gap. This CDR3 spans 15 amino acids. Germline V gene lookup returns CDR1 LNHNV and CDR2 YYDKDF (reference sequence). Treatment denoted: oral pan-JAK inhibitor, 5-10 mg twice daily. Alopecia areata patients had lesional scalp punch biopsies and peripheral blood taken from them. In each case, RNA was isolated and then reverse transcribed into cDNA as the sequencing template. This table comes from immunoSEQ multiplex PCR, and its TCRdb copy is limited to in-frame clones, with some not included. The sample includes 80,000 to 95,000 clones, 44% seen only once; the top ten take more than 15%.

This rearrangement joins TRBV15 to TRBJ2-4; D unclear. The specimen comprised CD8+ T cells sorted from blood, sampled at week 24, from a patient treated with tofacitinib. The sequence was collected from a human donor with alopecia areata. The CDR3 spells CATSASSLAKNIQYF. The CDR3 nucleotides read TGTGCCACCAGCGCTAGTTCCTTAGCCAAAAACATTCAGTACTTC. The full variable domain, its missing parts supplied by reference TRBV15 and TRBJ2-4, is DAMVIQNPRYQVTQFGKPVTLSCSQTLNHNVMYWYQQKSSQAPKLLFHYYDKDFNNEADTPDNFQSRRPNTSFCFLDIRSPGLGDTAMYLCATSASSLAKNIQYFGAGTRLSVL.